This TCR beta chain was captured in a study of radiotherapy plus CTLA-4 blockade in lung cancer. Study-wide background: In around 17% of patients, objective responses were seen; approximately 34% had disease control.

The CDR3 has 15 amino acids. V shed 0 bases and J shed 0 bases, with 9 bases lying between them. The germline V gene encodes CDR1 SGDLS and CDR2 YYNGEE. Generated by immunoSEQ multiplex PCR, the TCRdb table keeps only in-frame clones and is missing some. Of tens of thousands of clones in the sample, roughly 86% were seen once. The sample was peripheral blood, taken from a patient treated with radiotherapy plus ipilimumab. The clonotype comes from a human donor with non-small cell lung cancer who had a partial response to radiotherapy plus ipilimumab. The V call is TRBV9, the J call TRBJ2-5; D ambiguous. CDR3 protein: CASSVASSYQETQYF. The CDR3 nucleotides are TGTGCCAGCAGCGTAGCGAGCTCGTACCAAGAGACCCAGTACTTC. Supplemented by reference TRBV9 and TRBJ2-5, the full variable domain reads DSGVTQTPKHLITATGQRVTLRCSPRSGDLSVYWYQQSLDQGLQFLIQYYNGEERAKGNILERFSAQQFPDLHSELNLSSLELGDSALYFCASSVASSYQETQYFGPGTRLLVL.